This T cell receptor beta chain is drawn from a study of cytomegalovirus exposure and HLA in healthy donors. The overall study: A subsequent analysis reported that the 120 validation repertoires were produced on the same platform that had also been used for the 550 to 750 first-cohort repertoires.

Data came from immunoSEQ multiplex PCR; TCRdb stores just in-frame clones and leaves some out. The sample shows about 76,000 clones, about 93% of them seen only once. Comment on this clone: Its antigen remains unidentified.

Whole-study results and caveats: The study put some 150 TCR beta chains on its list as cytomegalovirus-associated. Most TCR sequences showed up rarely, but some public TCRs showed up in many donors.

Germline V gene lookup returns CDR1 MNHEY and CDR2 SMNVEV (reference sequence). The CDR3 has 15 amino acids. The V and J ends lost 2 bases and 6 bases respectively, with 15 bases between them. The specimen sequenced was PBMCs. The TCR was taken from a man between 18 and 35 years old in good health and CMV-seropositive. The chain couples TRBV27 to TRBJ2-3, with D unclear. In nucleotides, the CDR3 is TGTGCCAGCAGTTTAAGAGGTACCATCGGGGATACGCAGTATTTT. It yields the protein CASSLRGTIGDTQYF.